The sequence of this T cell receptor (beta chain) was determined in a study of blood T cells in healthy people across ages. Notes on the study in general: While age rose, TCR beta diversity per million T cells dropped in a roughly linear way.

A sample-barcoded 5' primer and a J-beta primer mix were used in a second PCR of about 7 to 12 cycles. Sequencing recovered at least 3 million CDR3-containing paired-end reads from each sample. TCRdb re-called the 5' RACE reads with MiXCR, one entry per CDR3 protein. This sample carries fewer than 1.5 million distinct CDR3 sequences, 35% to 45% of them seen once, and the ten largest clones take roughly 7.9%. The study drew donors from healthy Caucasian individuals in Russia aged about 6 to 90. This clonotype has more than one count but fewer than ten. Antigen specificity is unknown. The receptor's source is a woman in her late teens or twenties in good health. The sequenced material came from blood.

The CDR3 spells CASSNSSANPHEQYF. CDR3 bases: TGTGCCAGCAGCAACTCCTCAGCGAACCCCCACGAGCAGTACTTC. The rearrangement uses TRBV21-1 and TRBJ2-7. TRBV21-1 corresponds to a pseudogene. CDR3 length: 15 amino acids.